Listed here is a single T cell receptor beta chain. Its recognized antigen is unknown. Per-base qualities were not stored, and no clone one base away is much larger. CD8 naive samples consisted of CD45RO-negative cells that were positively selected for CCR7, yielding a CD45RA+CCR7+ population without TemRA cells. Donors were healthy HIV-negative adults with no recently reported acute infections or vaccinations. All donors were Caucasian adults living in Nashville, Tennessee, USA. Blood was collected by leukapheresis, and PBMCs were isolated by Ficoll-Histopaque density gradient centrifugation and then cryopreserved in liquid nitrogen vapor phase. Purity and quantity of every magnetically sorted T cell population were checked by analytical flow cytometry. Genomic DNA was isolated from every sorted fraction and measured by UV absorbance on a Nanodrop 2000c. These data come from a study of shared clonotypes between healthy human individuals (TCRdb year 2020). Looking at the study overall: The cohort included three men and two women between 18 and 49 years of age. Leukapheresis yielded between about 0.94 and 9 billion PBMCs per donor. To estimate repertoire size and how much clonotype sharing occurs between individuals, the study deeply sequenced the blood TCR repertoires of five healthy adults. To increase sequencing depth and limit assay-specific biases, different laboratories used diverse techniques to prepare libraries and sequence TCR repertoires. For each donor, three plates each were used for CD4 naive and CD4 memory, two plates were used for CD8 naive, and one plate was used for CD8 memory.

Broad study findings and their caveats: Across several donors, approximately 5% of naive CD4, around 3.3% of naive CD8, approximately 2.5% of memory CD4, and 0.4% of memory CD8 clonotypes were shared. Based on pairwise subsampling, the degree of clonotype sharing among donors was expected to be affected by sequencing depth. Sampling was restricted to blood, and TCR repertoires in tissues likely differ from the TCR repertoires found in blood. Because the study included a small number of donors, the genetic and exposure-history diversity represented was limited. Naive subsets generally had larger estimated clonotype richness than memory subsets. Higher generation probabilities were observed for clonotypes shared by all four sorted-subset donors than for non-shared clonotypes. Rarefaction of sorted-subset datasets indicated incomplete sequencing despite the large sequencing depth.

Using the deep immunoSEQ assay, multiplex PCR amplified TCR CDR3 regions from genomic DNA. Extracted genomic DNA from each cell subset was distributed evenly across all wells of several immunoSEQ 96-well plates, and each plate was treated as a replicate. For sorted subsets, each replicate PCR was loaded with about 0.2 ug genomic DNA, equivalent to 32,000 or so T cell genomes. Purified libraries were quantified with a Qubit 3.0 fluorometer, sized on a Bioanalyzer 2100, and re-quantified with the KAPA Library Quantification kit. Every immunoSEQ 96-well plate was sequenced on a separate single-read 150-cycle Illumina NextSeq 550 flow cell. The paper's processing steps were these. The immunoSEQ output contained only junctional sequences without quality scores, so filtering could not match that applied to full-length reads. Sequences were annotated with PyIR, a Python wrapper for IgBLAST v1.9, using IMGT germline references to assign V/J genes and CDR3. Reads with weak V/J assignments (E-value above 1e-6), missing CDR3, stop codons, out-of-frame junctions, or ambiguous translated residues were removed. A V3J clonotype was defined by an identical inferred V gene, J gene, and CDR3 amino acid sequence. To compute the percentage overlap between repertoires, the number of shared unique clonotypes was divided by the size of the smaller repertoire. Three approaches were used to assess repertoire richness: RTK rarefaction, the Chao1 estimator, and Recon v2.1 estimates of unobserved clonotypes. For all TCRbeta clonotypes obtained by the gDNA method from several donors, generation probabilities were computed with OLGA. The source is immuneACCESS, and TCRdb retained only in-frame sequences with V and J called. Part of the clones is not carried over; for the studies checked, unresolved V genes explain less than half of this, and the remainder is unexplained. From that table come the V and J calls and clone size; the DNA was used to work out D and trimming. This sample is represented by roughly 570,000 clones; roughly 98% of them were singletons. Roughly 0.29% of the sample rests with the top ten.

What was sequenced was naive CD8+ T cells sorted from blood. The sample's cell subset or site, from its label and the paper: CD45RA+CCR7+. The source of this sequence is a man under 40 in good health.

For the CDR3, the sequence is CSVRTDTQYF. In nucleotides, the sequence is TGCAGTGTGCGGACAGATACGCAGTATTTT. In this chain, TRBV20-1 is recombined with TRBJ2-3; no confident D gene assignment can be made. Reading from cysteine to phenylalanine, the CDR3 counts 10 amino acids. Only CDR3 DNA is held: 30 bases, read in frame from base 1. Trimming at the junction amounts to 7 bases on V and 3 bases on J, and the germline ends lie 5 bases apart. According to the germline V gene (reference sequence), CDR1 reads DFQATT and CDR2 reads SNEGSKA.